The T cell receptor (beta chain) described here comes from a study of T cell repertoires in cytomegalovirus infection. Across the study: Shared public TCR beta signatures pointed to both CMV infection and a matching HLA type.

CDR1 and CDR2 (germline): SGHAT, FQNNGV. CDR3 length: 17 residues. The V end lost 1 base, the J end lost 10 bases, and 24 bases lay between the germline ends. From the reads, TCRdb called clonotypes with MiXCR, one entry per CDR3 protein. This table has 680,000 or so distinct CDR3 sequences, 30% to 35% appearing once. As concerns this clonotype: The antigen remains unidentified.

Study-wide points: HLA-C-restricted, CMV-specific TCR beta clonotypes were dominant ex vivo.

The J gene is TRBJ2-3, the V gene TRBV11-2; D is unclear. This receptor was identified in a human donor in good health (CMV status not recorded). Some clones in this sample may be carry-over from other donors' samples. The sequencing here drew on cultured PBMCs, taken from culture after CMV antigen stimulation. CDR3 in amino acids: CASSLVRSQRLPSPQYF. DNA of the CDR3: TGTGCCAGCAGCTTAGTGCGATCCCAGCGCCTCCCAAGTCCGCAGTATTTT.